This TCR beta chain was sequenced for a study of response to subunit inactivated influenza vaccine. Points from the study as a whole: A suggestion made by the authors is that each seasonal influenza vaccination recruits few new T cells.

TCRdb re-analysed the RT-PCR reads in MiXCR, keeping a single row per CDR3 protein. The data hold over 750,000 distinct CDR3 sequences, with approximately 22% observed a single time. This clonotype was recorded a few times. The antigen is not known. CDR1 LGHDT and CDR2 YNNKEL come from the germline V gene (reference sequence). The length of the CDR3 is 13 residues. V was clipped by 0 bases and J by 4 bases, with 5 bases between them. The sequences come from PBMCs from blood, collected 5 days after vaccination. This TCR derives from a man between 45 and 60 years old who received an inactivated influenza vaccine. The genes are TRBV3-1 and TRBJ2-3, with no clear D. The CDR3 DNA follows: TGTGCCAGCAGCCAAGATCATCCAGATACGCAGTATTTT. Translation: CASSQDHPDTQYF.